This record covers a single T cell receptor beta chain. This clonotype was seen a few times. Which antigen it targets is not known. No base quality information exists; no much larger clone differs at one position. V is cut by 8 bases and J by 5 bases, and the space between the germline ends is 12 bases. Including cysteine and phenylalanine, the CDR3 has 12 amino acids. Of the read, only the CDR3 DNA is kept; its 36 bases are in frame from base 1. The method behind the library was RT-PCR. Instrument on record: Illumina HiSeq 2500. The public reads were quality trimmed at Q25 with fastp and then assembled into clones with MiXCR by TCRdb, keeping productive beta chains. Every entry covers one CDR3 protein and lists the most common genes and DNA from its rows. The sample table shows approximately 700,000 distinct CDR3 sequences, and 15% to 17% are seen once. Of the sample, around 10% falls within the top ten clones.

The data are from a study of response to subunit inactivated influenza vaccine (dated by TCRdb to 2016 to 2018). As for the study more broadly: Deep quantitative T cell receptor repertoire profiling was used in the study to track responses to a trivalent subunit inactivated influenza vaccine. The research as a whole found: It was suggested by the authors that each seasonal influenza vaccination may recruit only a limited number of new T cells.

In this chain, TRBV12-3 or TRBV12-4 is recombined with TRBJ1-2; the D gene identity is not certain. The sequencing used PBMCs from blood, collected 11 to 12 days after vaccination. The origin of this receptor is a middle-aged man who received an inactivated influenza vaccine. Donor details come from another sample of the same person, matched by shared clones. The CDR3: CASWKRGYGYTF. In nucleotides, the sequence is TGTGCCAGCTGGAAGCGGGGATATGGCTACACCTTC.